The rows below give T cell receptor beta chains drawn from one sample of a study of T cell repertoires in cytomegalovirus infection. TCRdb used MiXCR to reprocess the reads, holding one entry per CDR3 protein. This table has about 180,000 distinct CDR3 sequences, approximately 15% appearing once. Source material: PBMCs. These receptors all come from a human donor in good health (CMV status not recorded). Some clones in this sample may be carry-over from other donors' samples. The CDR3 runs from the conserved cysteine through the conserved F or W. D genes are given only for firm matches. Clone size is stated in some rows and not others, as once, few, many or a class when expanded.

abundance: many; j_gene: TRBJ2-7; d_gene: TRBD1; len: 14; v_gene: TRBV7-2; CDR3nt: TGTGCCAGCAGCCCTGAGGACGGGACAGTTCGGCGGTACTTC; CDR3aa: CASSPEDGTVRRYF
abundance: NA; j_gene: TRBJ2-7; d_gene: TRBD1; len: 13; v_gene: TRBV29-1; CDR3nt: TGCAGCGCTTCAATCGACAGGGCGTACGAGCAGTACTTC; CDR3aa: CSASIDRAYEQYF
abundance: NA; j_gene: TRBJ2-5; d_gene: TRBD2; len: 17; v_gene: TRBV6-2/TRBV6-3; CDR3nt: TGTGCCAGCAGTTACGGGACTAGCGGGGGCAATCAAGAGACCCAGTACTTC; CDR3aa: CASSYGTSGGNQETQYF
abundance: few; j_gene: TRBJ1-1; d_gene: TRBD1; len: 16; v_gene: TRBV4-1; CDR3nt: TGCGCCAGCAGCCGCCCGGACAGGGGGTTTGCCACTGAAGCTTTCTTT; CDR3aa: CASSRPDRGFATEAFF
abundance: many; j_gene: TRBJ1-6; d_gene: NA; len: 18; v_gene: TRBV7-2; CDR3nt: TGTGCCAGCAGCTACAGGGAAGGGCTACGGGGGGCCAATTCACCCCTCCACTTT; CDR3aa: CASSYREGLRGANSPLHF
abundance: many; j_gene: TRBJ2-7; d_gene: NA; len: 13; v_gene: TRBV10-3; CDR3nt: TGTGCCATCGGAGGGACGGGATCTTACGAGCAGTACTTC; CDR3aa: CAIGGTGSYEQYF
abundance: NA; j_gene: TRBJ2-3; d_gene: NA; len: 13; v_gene: TRBV12-3/TRBV12-4; CDR3nt: TGTGCCAGCAGGGTCGGGGCGGGGATTACGCAGTATTTT; CDR3aa: CASRVGAGITQYF
abundance: NA; j_gene: TRBJ1-6; d_gene: NA; len: 14; v_gene: TRBV19; CDR3nt: TGTGCCAGCAGAGGAGTCGCATATAATTCACCCCTCCACTTT; CDR3aa: CASRGVAYNSPLHF
abundance: NA; j_gene: TRBJ2-7; d_gene: TRBD2; len: 13; v_gene: TRBV20-1; CDR3nt: TGCAGTGCTCGAGCGGGGGGAACCTACGAGCAGTACTTC; CDR3aa: CSARAGGTYEQYF
abundance: NA; j_gene: TRBJ1-2; d_gene: NA; len: 13; v_gene: TRBV28; CDR3nt: TGTGCCAGCAGTTCAGGTGGCAACTATGGCTACACCTTC; CDR3aa: CASSSGGNYGYTF
abundance: many; j_gene: TRBJ2-1; d_gene: NA; len: 17; v_gene: TRBV9; CDR3nt: TGTGCCAGCAGCGCCGCCGGGACCTCCAGCTCCTACAATGAGCAGTTCTTC; CDR3aa: CASSAAGTSSSYNEQFF
abundance: many; j_gene: TRBJ1-2; d_gene: NA; len: 16; v_gene: TRBV7-2; CDR3nt: TGTGCCAGCAGCTTAGTAAGACAGGACACTAACTATGGCTACACCTTC; CDR3aa: CASSLVRQDTNYGYTF
abundance: many; j_gene: TRBJ2-3; d_gene: NA; len: 13; v_gene: TRBV29-1; CDR3nt: TGCAGCGTTGAGAGCGGTGCCCCGGATACGCAGTATTTT; CDR3aa: CSVESGAPDTQYF
abundance: NA; j_gene: TRBJ2-5; d_gene: NA; len: 11; v_gene: TRBV20-1; CDR3nt: TGCAGTGCTTGGGACCAAGAGACCCAGTACTTC; CDR3aa: CSAWDQETQYF
abundance: many; j_gene: TRBJ2-5; d_gene: TRBD2; len: 15; v_gene: TRBV7-3; CDR3nt: TGTGCCAGCAGCTTAACCCGGACTAGCCAAGAGACCCAGTACTTC; CDR3aa: CASSLTRTSQETQYF